These T cell receptor beta chains were read from a single sample in a study of shared clonotypes between healthy human individuals. Clones were read by immunoSEQ multiplex PCR, and TCRdb kept only the in-frame ones, dropping some. In the table there are about 1,900,000 clones, over 85% of which are singletons. Sequencing used naive CD8+ T cells sorted from blood. The source of these receptors is a man aged 18 to 29 in good health. CDR3s include the opening cysteine and the closing phenylalanine or tryptophan. Each record gives: D gene, V gene, J gene, clone size, CDR3 DNA, CDR3 protein. D genes are given only for firm matches. Expanded clones are given a class, and other clones once, few, many or no size at all.

TRBD1	TRBV19	TRBJ2-5	-	TGTGCCAGTAGTACGACAGGGTACCTCCAAGAGACCCAGTACTTC	CASSTTGYLQETQYF
TRBD2	TRBV6-1	TRBJ2-7	-	TGTGCCAGCAGTGGGCAGCCCCTCGGGGGGTACTCCTACGAGCAGTACTTC	CASSGQPLGGYSYEQYF
-	TRBV13	TRBJ2-7	-	TGTGCCAGCAGCCCAGCCGGGGTCTACGAGCAGTACTTC	CASSPAGVYEQYF
TRBD2	TRBV27	TRBJ2-7	-	TGTGCCAGCAGTCTCCTCGGGACTAGCGGTTCCTACGAGCAGTACTTC	CASSLLGTSGSYEQYF
-	TRBV7-8	TRBJ2-7	-	TGTGCCAGCAGCTTAGGTGCCGGGATACACGAGCAGTACTTC	CASSLGAGIHEQYF
TRBD1	TRBV27	TRBJ2-7	-	TGTGCCAGCAGTCCACCGACAGGGTACGAGCAGTACTTC	CASSPPTGYEQYF
TRBD1	TRBV5-8	TRBJ2-7	-	TGTGCCAGCGACCTGACAGGGAGTTACGAGCAGTACTTC	CASDLTGSYEQYF
TRBD2	TRBV9	TRBJ2-3	-	TGTGCCAGCAGCGCGGGGATAGGGAGGGCGGGAGCGACGGATACGCAGTATTTT	CASSAGIGRAGATDTQYF
TRBD2	TRBV5-1	TRBJ2-2	-	TGCGCCAGCAGCGGCGGACTAGCGGGGGACCCGAACAAGAACACCGGGGAGCTGTTTTTT	CASSGGLAGDPNKNTGELFF
TRBD1	TRBV30	TRBJ2-7	-	TGTGCCTGGAGTGTACTTCCCCCGGACAGGGCGAAGTGGGAGCAGTACTTC	CAWSVLPPDRAKWEQYF
-	TRBV6-1	TRBJ2-2	-	TGTGCCAGCAGTGAACGTATCGCGACTAGGGGGACCGGGGAGCTGTTTTTT	CASSERIATRGTGELFF
-	TRBV6-6	TRBJ1-2	-	TGTGCCAGCAGTTACTCGATAAATCTGGGCCAGGCGGGGACCTTC	CASSYSINLGQAGTF
-	TRBV27	TRBJ2-3	once	TGTGCCAGCAGTTTATTTGCCGCAAGTCCTAGCACAGATACGCAGTATTTT	CASSLFAASPSTDTQYF
-	TRBV27	TRBJ2-5	-	TGTGCCAGCAGTTTACTGGGGGGCGGGGAAGAGACCCAGTACTTC	CASSLLGGGEETQYF
-	TRBV29-1	TRBJ2-7	-	TGCAGCGTGGGACCATCTTCCTCCTACGAGCAGTACTTC	CSVGPSSSYEQYF
-	TRBV18	TRBJ2-1	-	TGTGCCAGCTCACCCAGCGGTAAGAAGGTGTTGGGTGAGCAGTTCTTC	CASSPSGKKVLGEQFF
-	TRBV20-1	TRBJ2-1	-	TGCAGTGCTCTCTGGTACAATGAGCAGTTCTTC	CSALWYNEQFF
-	TRBV9	TRBJ2-7	-	TGTGCCAGCAGCGATCCCCCTGGGGAGCAGTACTTC	CASSDPPGEQYF
TRBD1	TRBV11-3	TRBJ1-2	-	TGTGCCAGCAGCAAGGGACAGGGAGATGGCTACACCTTC	CASSKGQGDGYTF
TRBD2	TRBV2	TRBJ2-2	-	TGTGCCAGCAGCCTGACTAGCGGGGGGTTCGACACCGGGGAGCTGTTTTTT	CASSLTSGGFDTGELFF
TRBD1	TRBV28	TRBJ1-2	-	TGTGCCAGCACCCCCCAGGGGGCGGGCGGCTACACCTTC	CASTPQGAGGYTF
TRBD2	TRBV7-6	TRBJ2-7	-	TGTGCCAGCAGCTTGTCCGGGACTAGCGTGACCTACGAGCAGTACTTC	CASSLSGTSVTYEQYF
TRBD2	TRBV2	TRBJ2-7	once	TGTGCCAGCAGTGAATGGGGACTAGCGGGGGACCACGAGCAGTACTTC	CASSEWGLAGDHEQYF
-	TRBV7-9	TRBJ2-1	-	TGTGCCAGCAGCCTCACTACCGGGCTCAGGCTATATGAGCAGTTCTTC	CASSLTTGLRLYEQFF
-	TRBV27	TRBJ1-5	-	TGTGCCAGCAGCCTTATCAATCAGCCCCAGCATTTT	CASSLINQPQHF
-	TRBV27	TRBJ1-1	-	TGTGCCAGCAGTTTATCGCCGAAGGGTTTCGGTGAAGCTTTCTTT	CASSLSPKGFGEAFF
-	TRBV27	TRBJ2-7	once	TGTGCCAGCAGTTTAACGGCGGGGAACGAGCAGTACTTC	CASSLTAGNEQYF
-	TRBV7-9	TRBJ1-1	-	TGTGCCAGCAGCTTGGTAGCGAACACTGAAGCTTTCTTT	CASSLVANTEAFF
TRBD1	TRBV10-1	TRBJ1-1	-	TGCGCCAGCAGTGAGGAGTGGACAGGGACGTTGAAAGCTTTCTTT	CASSEEWTGTLKAFF
TRBD1	TRBV6-5	TRBJ2-2	-	TGTGCCAGCAGTTACGACAGGGGAGGTAACACCGGGGAGCTGTTTTTT	CASSYDRGGNTGELFF
TRBD1	TRBV4-1	TRBJ1-2	-	TGCGCCAGCAGCCGTTCAGGGGGAGTGGATGGCTACACCTTC	CASSRSGGVDGYTF
-	TRBV15	TRBJ2-5	-	TGTGCCACCAGCAGAGATAGGGGGGGCGCGGGAGAGACCCAGTACTTC	CATSRDRGGAGETQYF
-	TRBV7-2	TRBJ2-3	-	TGTGCCAGCAGCTTAGATCTTTCCGGGAGTTTTGGAGATACGCAGTATTTT	CASSLDLSGSFGDTQYF
TRBD1	TRBV11-2	TRBJ2-5	-	TGTGCCAGCAGCGGCCTTGGACAGGGACAAGAGACCCAGTACTTC	CASSGLGQGQETQYF
-	TRBV7-9	TRBJ1-4	-	TGTGCCAGCAACTACGCAGGGGCAACTAATGAAAAACTGTTTTTT	CASNYAGATNEKLFF
TRBD1	TRBV11-2	TRBJ2-3	-	TGTGCCAGCAGCTCCGGACAGGGGGTGGATACGCAGTATTTT	CASSSGQGVDTQYF
-	TRBV10-3	TRBJ2-7	-	TGTGCCATCAGTGACCCGGGGCCGTTAGGAGGATCGGGTGAGCAGTACTTC	CAISDPGPLGGSGEQYF
TRBD2	TRBV27	TRBJ2-3	-	TGTGCCAGCACCCTTAGCGGGAGTCCCGCAGATACGCAGTATTTT	CASTLSGSPADTQYF
TRBD1	TRBV13	TRBJ1-1	-	TGTGCCAGCAGTCTATTTGGACAGGGCAGGGCTGAAGCTTTCTTT	CASSLFGQGRAEAFF
TRBD2	TRBV29-1	TRBJ2-7	-	TGCAGCGTTGAAGTTGGACTAGCGCCGACCTACGAGCAGTACTTC	CSVEVGLAPTYEQYF
TRBD2	TRBV7-2	TRBJ2-1	-	TGTGCCAGCAGCTTACGGCGACTAGCGGATGAGCAGTTCTTC	CASSLRRLADEQFF
TRBD1	TRBV4-1	TRBJ2-7	-	TGCGCCAGCAGCCTAACAGGGGGCCCTACCTACGAGCAGTACTTC	CASSLTGGPTYEQYF
TRBD2	TRBV5-6	TRBJ2-1	once	TGTGCCAGCCATTCTAGCGGGAGTCTCCATGAGCAGTTCTTC	CASHSSGSLHEQFF
TRBD2	TRBV6-1	TRBJ2-1	-	TGTGCCAGCAGTGAATCCGGACTAGGGTACAATGAGCAGTTCTTC	CASSESGLGYNEQFF
TRBD1	TRBV5-4	TRBJ2-1	-	TGTGCCAGCAGCTTGGACAGGGGGCAAGTCAATGAGCAGTTCTTC	CASSLDRGQVNEQFF
-	TRBV27	TRBJ1-6	once	TGTGCCAGCAGTTTACGGGATTCACCCCTCCACTTT	CASSLRDSPLHF
-	TRBV4-1	TRBJ2-7	-	TGCGCCAGCAGCCGGGCTGAAGTATACGAGCAGTACTTC	CASSRAEVYEQYF
-	TRBV29-1	TRBJ2-7	-	TGCAGCGTTGAAGAGACACTCTCCTACGAGCAGTACTTC	CSVEETLSYEQYF
-	TRBV18	TRBJ1-3	-	TGTGCCAGCTCACCAGAGGGATCCTCTGGAAACACCATATATTTT	CASSPEGSSGNTIYF
-	TRBV6-5	TRBJ2-2	-	TGTGCCAGCAGTTTCGTTCAAGGGCTCACCGGGGAGCTGTTTTTT	CASSFVQGLTGELFF
-	TRBV9	TRBJ2-1	-	TGTGCCAGCAGCGTAGGATGGGGAGAACAGTTCTTC	CASSVGWGEQFF
TRBD2	TRBV10-2	TRBJ2-1	once	TGCGCCAGCAGTGAGCCAGGACTAGCGGGGAACTACAATGAGCAGTTCTTC	CASSEPGLAGNYNEQFF